These T cell receptor beta chains were read from a single sample in a study of early T cells in non-severe SARS-CoV-2 infection. TCRdb independently ran MiXCR on the 5' RACE reads; one entry per CDR3 protein. The data show around 27,000 distinct CDR3 sequences, approximately 2.9% seen once. Sequenced input: whole blood. These receptors were taken from an adult who was a healthcare worker with PCR-confirmed SARS-CoV-2 infection or an uninfected control (not recorded which). Both conserved end residues are part of each CDR3. The D gene is left open where the match is weak. A clone size is listed for some rows: how often the clone was seen (once, few, many), or a class if it is expanded.

v_call	j_call	d_call	clone_size	cdr3_nt	cdr3_aa
TRBV30	TRBJ1-2	-	medium-sized	TGTGCCTGGAGTGGAACTAACTATGGCTACACCTTC	CAWSGTNYGYTF
TRBV19	TRBJ2-1	-	many	TGTGCCAGTAGTCCCCGACTGATAAACTACAATGAGCAGTTCTTC	CASSPRLINYNEQFF
TRBV24-1	TRBJ2-1	TRBD1	medium-sized	TGTGCCACCAGTGATCGTTCGGGACAGGAGACGTACAATGAGCAGTTCTTC	CATSDRSGQETYNEQFF
TRBV10-3	TRBJ2-5	TRBD2	many	TGTGCCACCACGCAGAGCGGGGGAGAGACCCAGTACTTC	CATTQSGGETQYF
TRBV27	TRBJ1-2	TRBD1	many	TGTGCCAGCAGAGGACAGGGGGGTTTTTATGGCTACACCTTC	CASRGQGGFYGYTF
TRBV11-1	TRBJ1-1	-	many	TGTGCCAGCAGCCGCTCGATTAGGGGGGTATTTGAAGCTTTCTTT	CASSRSIRGVFEAFF
TRBV9	TRBJ2-2	TRBD1	few	TGTGCCAGCAGCAAAGGACAGGCGTCGAACACCGGGGAGCTGTTTTTT	CASSKGQASNTGELFF
TRBV15	TRBJ1-6	-	many	TGTGCCACCAGCAGAGATTTGAATAATTCACCCCTCCACTTT	CATSRDLNNSPLHF
TRBV20-1	TRBJ2-3	-	many	TGCAGTGCTAGAGGGAGTTCTCCAGATACGCAGTATTTT	CSARGSSPDTQYF
TRBV20-1	TRBJ2-1	TRBD2	few	TGCAGTGCTGGGACTAGGGTCCCCTACAATGAGCAGTTCTTC	CSAGTRVPYNEQFF
TRBV6-4	TRBJ2-2	-	many	TGTGCCAGCAGTGAGTTTGCGAACACCGGGGAGCTGTTTTTT	CASSEFANTGELFF
TRBV5-1	TRBJ2-6	TRBD2	few	TGCGCCAGCAGCTTGGGACTAGCGGGGCCGGGGGCCAACGTCCTGACTTTC	CASSLGLAGPGANVLTF
TRBV5-1	TRBJ2-5	-	few	TGCGCCAGCAGCTTGGAAAGTGTGGTGTCGGAGACCCAGTACTTC	CASSLESVVSETQYF
TRBV25-1	TRBJ1-1	TRBD1	-	TGTGCCAGCAGTGACCGGGACAGGCCGAACACTGAAGCTTTCTTT	CASSDRDRPNTEAFF
TRBV20-1	TRBJ1-4	-	many	TGCAGTGCTAGTAGAGGGGACAATGAAAAACTGTTTTTT	CSASRGDNEKLFF
TRBV6-1	TRBJ2-5	-	many	TGTGCCAGCAGTGAAATGGTGACAGGTGGAGGAGAGACCCAGTACTTC	CASSEMVTGGGETQYF
TRBV5-4	TRBJ2-1	-	few	TGTGCCAGCAGCCCCACCAATCGAGGTTTTCTCAATGAGCAGTTCTTC	CASSPTNRGFLNEQFF
TRBV7-2	TRBJ2-3	TRBD2	many	TGTGCCAGCAGCTTGGTAGCGGGGGGCACAGATACGCAGTATTTT	CASSLVAGGTDTQYF
TRBV29-1	TRBJ2-3	-	many	TGCAGCGTGGGGCCTACAGGGCACGGCACAGATACGCAGTATTTT	CSVGPTGHGTDTQYF
TRBV5-1	TRBJ1-5	TRBD1	many	TGCGCCAGCAGCTTAGGACAGGGGGACCCTAGCAATCAGCCCCAGCATTTT	CASSLGQGDPSNQPQHF
TRBV5-1	TRBJ2-3	-	-	TGCGCCAGCAGCTTAGCAGCAGGCTCTAAGGCAGATACGCAGTATTTT	CASSLAAGSKADTQYF
TRBV7-3	TRBJ2-3	TRBD2	many	TGTGCCAGCAGCCTGACTAGCGGTTCCACAGATACGCAGTATTTT	CASSLTSGSTDTQYF
TRBV27	TRBJ1-6	TRBD1	many	TGTGCCAGCAGCCTAGGACAGGCTTTTGGTAATTCACCCCTCCACTTT	CASSLGQAFGNSPLHF
TRBV24-1	TRBJ2-1	TRBD1	few	TGTGCCACCAGTGACCCGGTGGGACAGGGCTACAATGAGCAGTTCTTC	CATSDPVGQGYNEQFF
TRBV12-3/TRBV12-4	TRBJ2-1	TRBD1	many	TGTGCCAGCAGTCCCCCGACAGGGCGGTCCTACAATGAGCAGTTCTTC	CASSPPTGRSYNEQFF
TRBV5-5	TRBJ1-2	-	many	TGTGCCAGCAGCCAGGGACACAACGGGGTCTATGGCTACACCTTC	CASSQGHNGVYGYTF
TRBV18	TRBJ2-1	-	many	TGTGCCAGCTCACCCCGCTTGGGTGAGCAGTTCTTC	CASSPRLGEQFF
TRBV20-1	TRBJ2-1	TRBD2	many	TGCAGTGCTAGATCCCTCACTAGCGGGGGGGCCTTCGGGTTACAAATCGATGAGCAGTTCTTC	CSARSLTSGGAFGLQIDEQFF
TRBV2	TRBJ2-5	-	many	TGTGCCAGCAGTGAAGCTTTCAGGGGAGGCGAGACCCAGTACTTC	CASSEAFRGGETQYF
TRBV12-3/TRBV12-4	TRBJ1-5	TRBD1	many	TGTGCCAGCAGGGGGGACAGAGGCAATCAGCCCCAGCATTTT	CASRGDRGNQPQHF
TRBV5-1	TRBJ2-2	-	many	TGCGCCAGCAGCTTGGATACAGGGCCCTACACCGGGGAGCTTTTTTTT	CASSLDTGPYTGELFF
TRBV5-4	TRBJ2-3	TRBD2	many	TGTGCCAGCAGGTCGGGAGCGGGGGACCGCACAGATACGCAGTATTTT	CASRSGAGDRTDTQYF
TRBV4-2	TRBJ1-2	TRBD1	many	TGTGCCAGCAGCCAAGATTTGGGACAGGGGGCGGACTATGGCTACACCTTC	CASSQDLGQGADYGYTF
TRBV27	TRBJ1-1	-	many	TGTGCCAGCAGTTTACGGGAGGTGAACACTGAAGCTTTCTTT	CASSLREVNTEAFF
TRBV3-1	TRBJ1-1	-	medium-sized	TGTGCCAGCAGCCAAGGGGCAGGTGAAGCTTTCTTT	CASSQGAGEAFF
TRBV3-1	TRBJ1-5	TRBD1	-	TGTGCCAGCAGCCAGACAGGGGAAAGACTCCAGCATTTT	CASSQTGERLQHF
TRBV4-1	TRBJ2-5	-	few	TGCGCCAGCAGCCAGACGGTGCTAGAGACCCAGTACTTC	CASSQTVLETQYF
TRBV20-1	TRBJ2-1	TRBD2	many	TGCAGTGCTAGAGGTCCAGCGGGGGGGCCTGGGGAGCAGTTCTTC	CSARGPAGGPGEQFF
TRBV11-2	TRBJ2-1	TRBD2	-	TGTGCCAGCAGCCTGATTAGCGGGGGCCGATACAATGAGCAGTTCTTC	CASSLISGGRYNEQFF
TRBV19	TRBJ2-1	-	many	TGTGCCAGTAGTACATCCGTTTACTCCTACAATGAGCAGTTCTTC	CASSTSVYSYNEQFF